This T cell receptor beta chain was captured in a study of PD-L1 blockade in urothelial cancer. The patients' disease, urothelial carcinoma, was locally advanced or metastatic. Only in-frame clones appear in the TCRdb table, and some are missing; sequencing was by immunoSEQ multiplex PCR. This repertoire shows 14,000 to 15,000 clones, approximately 90% found once; its top ten account for about 15%. The clonotype originates from a man in his sixties or seventies with urothelial cancer. The material sequenced was PBMCs, taken around atezolizumab (anti-PD-L1) treatment.

CDR3 in amino acids: CASSTPGQGLGNEQFF. CDR3 DNA: TGTGCCAGTAGTACCCCCGGACAGGGGTTGGGGAATGAGCAGTTCTTC. The chain uses TRBV19 and TRBJ2-1, with 9 bases identical to TRBD1. Unmatched junction bases numbered 11, after V lost 4 bases and J lost 7 bases. Germline assignment: CDR1 LNHDA and CDR2 SQIVND (reference sequence). CDR3 size: 16 residues.